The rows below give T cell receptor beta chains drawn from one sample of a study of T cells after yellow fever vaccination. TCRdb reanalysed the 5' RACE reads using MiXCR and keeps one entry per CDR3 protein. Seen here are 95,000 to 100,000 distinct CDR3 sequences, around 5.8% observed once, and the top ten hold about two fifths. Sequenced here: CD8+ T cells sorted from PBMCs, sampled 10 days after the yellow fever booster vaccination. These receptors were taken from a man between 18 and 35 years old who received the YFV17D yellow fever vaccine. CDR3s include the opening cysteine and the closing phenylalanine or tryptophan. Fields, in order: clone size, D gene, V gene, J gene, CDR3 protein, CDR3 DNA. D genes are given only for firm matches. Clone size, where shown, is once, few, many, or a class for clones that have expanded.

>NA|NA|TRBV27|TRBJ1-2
CASSLTPGWWGGYTF
TGTGCCAGCAGCTTAACACCGGGTTGGTGGGGTGGCTACACCTTC
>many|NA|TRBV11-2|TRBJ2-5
CASSLGLGLQETQYF
TGTGCCAGCAGCTTAGGCCTCGGGTTGCAAGAGACCCAGTACTTC
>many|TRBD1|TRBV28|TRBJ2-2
CASSRQGRTGELFF
TGTGCCAGCAGTCGACAGGGACGCACCGGGGAGCTGTTTTTT
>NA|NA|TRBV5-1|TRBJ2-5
CASSPLDGIQETQYF
TGCGCCAGCAGCCCCCTGGACGGGATCCAAGAGACCCAGTACTTC
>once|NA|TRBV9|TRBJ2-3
CASSVDVTDTEYF
TGTGCCAGCAGCGTAGACGTCACAGATACGGAGTATTTT
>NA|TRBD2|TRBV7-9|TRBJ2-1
CASSASGGPYNEQFF
TGTGCCAGCAGCGCTAGCGGGGGGCCCTACAATGAGCAGTTCTTC
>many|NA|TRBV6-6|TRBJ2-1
CASKGTPLDEQFF
TGTGCCAGCAAAGGGACACCCTTAGATGAGCAGTTCTTC
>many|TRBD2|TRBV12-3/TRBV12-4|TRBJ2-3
CASSFGGGTTDTQYF
TGTGCCAGCAGTTTTGGCGGGGGGACCACAGATACGCAGTATTTT
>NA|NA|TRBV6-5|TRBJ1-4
CASSYSKSGTRGKLFF
TGTGCCAGCAGTTACTCGAAATCCGGGACACGGGGAAAACTGTTTTTT
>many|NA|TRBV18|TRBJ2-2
CASSLPGTGTHGELFF
TGTGCCAGCTCACTTCCCGGGACCGGGACCCACGGGGAGCTGTTTTTT
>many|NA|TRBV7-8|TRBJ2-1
CASSLAHEQFF
TGTGCCAGCAGCTTAGCCCATGAGCAGTTCTTC
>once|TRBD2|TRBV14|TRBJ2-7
CASSPTGGGALVYF
TGTGCCAGCAGCCCGACTGGCGGGGGGGCCTTAGTCTACTTC
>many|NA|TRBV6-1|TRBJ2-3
CASGGLGADTQYF
TGTGCCAGCGGGGGGCTAGGCGCAGATACGCAGTATTTT
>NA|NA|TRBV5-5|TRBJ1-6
CASSLRARGSNSPLHF
TGTGCCAGCAGCTTGAGGGCTAGAGGGAGTAATTCACCCCTCCACTTT
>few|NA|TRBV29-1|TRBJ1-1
CSVSTGFMNTEAFF
TGCAGCGTCTCGACGGGGTTCATGAACACTGAAGCTTTCTTT
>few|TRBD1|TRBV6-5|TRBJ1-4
CASSPGTGGGKLFF
TGTGCCAGCAGTCCCGGGACAGGGGGAGGAAAACTGTTTTTT
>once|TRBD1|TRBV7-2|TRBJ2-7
CASSGATGSSYEQYF
TGTGCCAGCAGCGGAGCGACAGGGAGCTCCTACGAGCAGTACTTC
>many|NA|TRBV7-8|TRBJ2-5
CASSLLLRGSETQYF
TGTGCCAGCAGCTTACTCCTTAGGGGGTCGGAGACCCAGTACTTC
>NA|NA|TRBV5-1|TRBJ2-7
CASSLVQGSYEQYF
TGCGCCAGCAGCTTGGTGCAGGGGTCCTACGAGCAGTACTTC
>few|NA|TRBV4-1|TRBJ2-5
CASSQERGRVQETQYF
TGCGCCAGCAGCCAAGAGAGAGGCAGGGTTCAAGAGACCCAGTACTTC
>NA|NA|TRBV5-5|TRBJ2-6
CASSLASGRVSGANVLTF
TGTGCCAGCAGCTTGGCCTCGGGACGGGTCTCTGGGGCCAACGTCCTGACTTTC
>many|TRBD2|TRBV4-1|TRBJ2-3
CASSHSGGAVDTQYF
TGCGCCAGCAGCCATAGCGGGGGGGCCGTAGATACGCAGTATTTT
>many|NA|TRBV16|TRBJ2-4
CASSQLRLGGKNIQYF
TGTGCCAGCAGCCAACTTCGTCTAGGGGGCAAAAACATTCAGTACTTC
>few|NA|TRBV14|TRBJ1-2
CASSPYDSYGYTF
TGTGCCAGCAGCCCTTATGACAGCTATGGCTACACCTTC
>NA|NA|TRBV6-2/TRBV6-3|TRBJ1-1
CASSPTLNTEAFF
TGTGCCAGCAGCCCCACCTTGAACACTGAAGCTTTCTTT
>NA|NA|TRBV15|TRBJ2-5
CATRGTNQETQYF
TGTGCCACCAGAGGGACAAATCAAGAGACCCAGTACTTC
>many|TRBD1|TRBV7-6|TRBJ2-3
CASSSGTGMADTQYF
TGTGCCAGCAGCTCCGGGACAGGGATGGCAGATACGCAGTATTTT
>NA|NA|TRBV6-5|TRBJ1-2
CASSYHRGNYGYTF
TGTGCCAGCAGTTACCACCGGGGGAACTATGGCTACACCTTC
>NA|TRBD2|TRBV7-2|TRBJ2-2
CASSFPGTSGVGELFF
TGTGCCAGCAGCTTCCCCGGGACTAGCGGGGTCGGGGAGCTGTTTTTT
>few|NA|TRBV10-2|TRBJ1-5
CASSTGNDNQPQHF
TGCGCCAGCAGTACAGGGAATGACAATCAGCCCCAGCATTTT
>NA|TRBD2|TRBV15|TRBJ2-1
CATSRIKRGGYNEQFF
TGTGCCACCAGCAGAATCAAGCGGGGGGGGTACAATGAGCAGTTCTTC
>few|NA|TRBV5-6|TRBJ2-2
CASSLVQTAGELFF
TGTGCCAGCAGCTTGGTACAGACCGCCGGGGAGCTGTTTTTT
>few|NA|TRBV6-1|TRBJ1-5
CASSELVGDQPQHF
TGTGCCAGCAGTGAATTAGTGGGGGATCAGCCCCAGCATTTT
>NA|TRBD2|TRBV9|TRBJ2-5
CASSVGTTKETQYF
TGTGCCAGCAGCGTGGGGACTACCAAAGAGACCCAGTACTTC
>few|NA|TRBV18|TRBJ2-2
CASSPRSGELFF
TGTGCCAGCTCACCACGGTCCGGGGAGCTGTTTTTT
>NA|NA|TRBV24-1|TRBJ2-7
CATSDLRIGVITYEQYF
TGTGCCACCAGTGATTTGCGAATAGGTGTGATAACCTACGAGCAGTACTTC
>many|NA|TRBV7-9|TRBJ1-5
CASSLVNQPQHF
TGTGCCAGCAGCTTGGTAAATCAGCCCCAGCATTTT
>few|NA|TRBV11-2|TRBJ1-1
CASSFLGGWNTEAFF
TGTGCCAGCAGCTTTCTTGGGGGCTGGAACACTGAAGCTTTCTTT
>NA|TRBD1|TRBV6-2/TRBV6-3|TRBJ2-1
CASTRDRVIYNEQFF
TGTGCCAGCACCCGGGACAGGGTCATCTACAATGAGCAGTTCTTC
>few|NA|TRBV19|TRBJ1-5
CASSMLGGLSNQPQHF
TGTGCCAGTAGTATGTTGGGGGGCCTCAGCAATCAGCCCCAGCATTTT
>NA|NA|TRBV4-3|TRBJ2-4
CASSRGAPDSPQGFQYF
TGCGCCAGCAGCCGGGGGGCGCCGGACAGTCCTCAGGGGTTTCAGTACTTC
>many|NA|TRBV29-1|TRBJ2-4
CSVEEIAGNIQYF
TGCAGCGTTGAAGAAATCGCCGGGAACATTCAGTACTTC
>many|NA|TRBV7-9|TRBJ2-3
CASSIRPDTQYF
TGTGCCAGCAGCATCAGGCCAGATACGCAGTATTTT
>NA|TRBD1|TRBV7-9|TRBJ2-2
CASRYRTGSTGELFF
TGTGCCAGCAGGTACCGGACAGGGTCCACCGGGGAGCTGTTTTTT